This T cell receptor beta chain appears in the sequencing data of a study of T cells in Graves' hyperthyroidism and ophthalmopathy (dated by TCRdb to about 2019). For context, the study as a whole: Peripheral blood was sampled at the time of initial diagnosis, prior to any treatment. An independent validation cohort of about 19 hyperthyroidism patients and about 15 patients who later progressed to ophthalmopathy tested prospective prediction of ophthalmopathy. Once sampling was done, hyperthyroidism patients were given methimazole at a starting dose of 30 mg daily, whereas ophthalmopathy patients were given high-dose intravenous methylprednisolone. The study also compared thyroid tissue and blood T-cell repertoires from about six Graves' hyperthyroidism patients. The paper reports TCR Vbeta CDR3 sequencing of more than 120 peripheral blood samples: around 45 ophthalmopathy, around 80 hyperthyroidism and 17 progressor patients. TCR V-J signatures able to tell the groups apart were searched for in a discovery cohort of approximately 95 patients, of whom more than 40 had Graves' ophthalmopathy and around 58 had stable Graves' hyperthyroidism. For training and testing, the 100 patients in the discovery cohort were randomly divided in a 7:3 ratio. Findings and caveats that apply to the study as a whole: In validation, the model predicted progression to ophthalmopathy a median of 6.5 months before onset, with 70% to 71% sensitivity and 72.22% specificity. No statistical method was used to set the sample size in advance, and investigators knew the group allocation. Most expanded thyroid clonotypes (frequency above 0.001) were also detected in blood, suggesting blood repertoires may reflect thyroid immune responses. A model built on a 13 V-J signature distinguished ophthalmopathy from stable hyperthyroidism, reaching 85% to 90% sensitivity and around 81% specificity in cross-validation and 80%/75% in testing.

A patient counted as having stable Graves' hyperthyroidism if no progression to ophthalmopathy occurred over 18 months of follow-up. The hyperthyroidism patients were between 18 and 65 years old and newly diagnosed, with a disease duration of less than 2 months. Any patient with an uncontrolled infection, another autoimmune disease, pregnancy or lactation was excluded. Diagnoses were established on the basis of clinical symptoms, serum thyroxine and TRAb, thyroid ultrasound, and orbital computed tomography. PBMCs were separated from 10 ml of fresh peripheral blood using Ficoll-Paque density gradient centrifugation. Trizol reagent was used to extract total RNA, and RNA quality was then checked on an Agilent 2100 Bioanalyzer. The TCR beta CDR3 regions were amplified from the RNA transcripts. The TCR CDR3 was subjected to a first round of RT-PCR using the HTBI primer set and the Qiagen OneStep RT-PCR kit. Libraries were constructed in a second round of multiplex PCR, after which size selection and purification were performed. Libraries were sequenced paired-end with 100 bp reads on an Illumina HiSeq2000. The source study handled its data this way. Raw data were processed with SOAPnuke, discarding reads with adapters, uncalled bases, mean Phred below 15, or no exact constant-primer or identifier match. COPE v1.2.5 was used to merge high-quality paired reads, and clonotypes were defined as unique nucleotide sequences. MiTCR v1.1 was used to align clonotypes to the IMGT TRBV, TRBD and TRBJ reference segments. The analysis was restricted to V-J combinations with a frequency above 0.0001, which together covered 99% to 99.2% of the repertoires. A TCS score was defined as the ratio of F50 (clonal expansion) to E x V (chaos), with BLOSUM62-based TCRdist applied between CDR3 peptides within each V-J. Welch's t-statistics and random forest reduced fewer than 600 V-J features to roughly 13, which were used in a naive Bayes classifier (R e1071). The public reads were quality trimmed at Q25 with fastp and then assembled into clones with MiXCR by TCRdb, keeping productive beta chains. Every CDR3 protein is listed once, alongside the most common genes and DNA of its rows. None of the V and J calls come from the authors' own analysis; TCRdb made them. Here the sample has roughly 660,000 distinct CDR3 sequences; roughly 17% occur a single time. 15% to 17% of the sample comes from the top ten.

At the junction V is shortened by 3 bases and J by 2 bases; bases outside the gene matches: 6. From the cysteine up to the phenylalanine, the CDR3 has a length of 15 residues. Only the CDR3 region is kept as DNA, spanning 45 bases read in frame from base 1. The germline V gene provides CDR1 SNHLY and CDR2 FYNNEI. This clonotype was seen repeatedly, ten times or more. Its antigen is still unknown. Per-base qualities were not stored, and no clone one base away is much larger. Sequenced: blood. Recombination linked TRBV2 to TRBJ1-2, with TRBD1 matching 7 junction bases. This TCR was recovered from a man between 50 and 59 years old with Graves' hyperthyroidism. At the DNA level, the sequence is TGTGCCAGCAGTGAGACAGGGCTAGTCAACTATGGCTACACCTTC. Protein translation: CASSETGLVNYGYTF.